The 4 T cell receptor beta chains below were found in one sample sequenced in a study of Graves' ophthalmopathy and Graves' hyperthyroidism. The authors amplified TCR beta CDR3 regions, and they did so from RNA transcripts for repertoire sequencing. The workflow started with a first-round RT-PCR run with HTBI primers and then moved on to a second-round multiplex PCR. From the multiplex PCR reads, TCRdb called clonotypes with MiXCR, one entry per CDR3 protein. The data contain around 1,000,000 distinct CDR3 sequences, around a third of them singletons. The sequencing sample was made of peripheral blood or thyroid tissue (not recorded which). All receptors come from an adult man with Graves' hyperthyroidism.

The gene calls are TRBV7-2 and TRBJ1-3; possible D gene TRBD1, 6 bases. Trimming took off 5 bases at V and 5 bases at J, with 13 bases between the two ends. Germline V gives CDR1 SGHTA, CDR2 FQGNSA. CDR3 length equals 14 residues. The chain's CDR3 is CASSLQGPRNTIYF. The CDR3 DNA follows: TGTGCCAGCAGCCTACAGGGACCAAGAAACACCATATATTTT.

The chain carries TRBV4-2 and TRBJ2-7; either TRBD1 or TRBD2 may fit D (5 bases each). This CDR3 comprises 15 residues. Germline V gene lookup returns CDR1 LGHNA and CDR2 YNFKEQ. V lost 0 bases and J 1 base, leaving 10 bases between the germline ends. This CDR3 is CASSQDWDASYEQYF. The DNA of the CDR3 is TGTGCCAGCAGCCAAGATTGGGACGCGTCCTACGAGCAGTACTTC.

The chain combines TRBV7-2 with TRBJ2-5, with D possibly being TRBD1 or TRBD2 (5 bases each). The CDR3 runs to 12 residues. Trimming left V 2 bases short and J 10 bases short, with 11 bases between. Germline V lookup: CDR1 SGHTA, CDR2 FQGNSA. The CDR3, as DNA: TGTGCCAGCAGCTTATCGGGGCAGATCCAGTACTTC. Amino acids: CASSLSGQIQYF. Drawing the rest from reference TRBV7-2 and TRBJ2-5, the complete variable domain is GAGVSQSPSNKVTEKGKDVELRCDPISGHTALYWYRQSLGQGLEFLIYFQGNSAPDKSGLPSDRFSAERTGGSVSTLTIQRTQQEDSAVYLCASSLSGQIQYFGPGTRLLVL.

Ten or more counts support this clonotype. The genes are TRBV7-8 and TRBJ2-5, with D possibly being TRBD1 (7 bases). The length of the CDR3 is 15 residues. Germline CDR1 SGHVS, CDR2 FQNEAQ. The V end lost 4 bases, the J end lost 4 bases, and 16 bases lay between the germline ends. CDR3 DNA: TGTGCCAGCAGCTCCGTTGGCGGGACAGCAGAGACCCAGTACTTC. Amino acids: CASSSVGGTAETQYF.